The 17 T cell receptor beta chains below come from one sample, sequenced in a study of cytomegalovirus exposure and HLA in healthy donors. A multiplex PCR was run with 60 Vbeta primers and 13 Jbeta primers. TCRdb's table, derived via immunoSEQ multiplex PCR, lists solely in-frame clones and lacks some. The data show about 190,000 clones, roughly three quarters seen once. The specimen sequenced was PBMCs. The receptors were sampled from a woman aged 18-29 years in good health and CMV-seronegative.

This clone was recorded only once. This chain connects TRBV7-2 to TRBJ1-4; D is unclear. Germline V lookup: CDR1 SGHTA, CDR2 FQGNSA. The CDR3 covers 14 residues. The V gene lost 5 bases and the J gene lost 8 bases, with 15 bases spanning the gap. The CDR3 DNA reads as TGTGCCAGCAGCCAAGGAGGGTTTGGAGAAAAACTGTTTTTT. Protein: CASSQGGFGEKLFF.

There are a few counts of this clone. The chain is built from TRBV10-1 and TRBJ2-1; a weak D match, TRBD2 (6 bases). The germline V gene has CDR1 WNHNN and CDR2 SYGVQD (reference sequence). Trimming stripped 0 bases from V and 8 bases from J, with 17 bases between. The CDR3 consists of 16 residues. This CDR3 reads CASSESRGVNVDEQFF. CDR3 bases: TGCGCCAGCAGTGAGTCCCGCGGGGTTAATGTCGATGAGCAGTTCTTC.

The chain couples TRBV9 to TRBJ2-2, with TRBD1 matching 8 bases. Germline CDR1 is SGDLS and CDR2 is YYNGEE. The CDR3 consists of 17 residues. V lost 3 bases, J lost 5 bases, and 12 bases stayed unmatched. The CDR3 sequence: CASSARPDRVGTGELFF. In nucleotides, the CDR3 is TGTGCCAGCAGCGCCCGACCGGACAGGGTAGGAACCGGGGAGCTGTTTTTT. Complete variable domain (other parts from reference TRBV9 and TRBJ2-2): DSGVTQTPKHLITATGQRVTLRCSPRSGDLSVYWYQQSLDQGLQFLIQYYNGEERAKGNILERFSAQQFPDLHSELNLSSLELGDSALYFCASSARPDRVGTGELFFGEGSRLTVL.

The rearrangement uses TRBV6-6 and TRBJ1-3; the D is unclear. The CDR3 runs 14 residues. Looked up from germline, CDR1 is MNHNY and CDR2 is SVGAGI (reference sequence). Trimming took off 4 bases at V and 0 bases at J, with 7 bases between the two ends. For the CDR3, the DNA is TGTGCCAGCAGTTCCTTACACTCTGGAAACACCATATATTTT. Encoded protein: CASSSLHSGNTIYF.

The V and J genes are TRBV5-1 and TRBJ1-1, with 9 nucleotides matching TRBD1. The germline V gene has CDR1 SGHRS and CDR2 YFSETQ. The V gene end was trimmed by 4 bases and the J gene end by 10 bases; junction bases not matched to a gene: 11. The CDR3 runs to 14 residues. The CDR3 is CASSAMGQGGLAFF. CDR3 DNA: TGCGCCAGCAGCGCCATGGGACAGGGAGGGCTAGCTTTCTTT.

The CDR3 coding sequence is TGTGCCAGCAGTCGCGAAACAACTAATGAAAAACTGTTTTTT. Protein: CASSRETTNEKLFF. The chain is built from TRBV2 and TRBJ1-4, with D unresolved. Germline V CDR1 and CDR2: SNHLY, FYNNEI. V gave up 5 bases and J gave up 0 bases, with 7 bases separating them. The CDR3 length is 14 residues.

In its sample, this clone was seen a few times. This chain joins TRBV9 and TRBJ2-7; 10 bases are a match to TRBD2. This CDR3 spans 15 amino acids. The germline V gene encodes CDR1 SGDLS and CDR2 YYNGEE. Unmatched junction bases numbered 3, after V lost 0 bases and J lost 3 bases. The CDR3 spells CASSVGAGGLYEQYF. CDR3 DNA sequence: TGTGCCAGCAGCGTAGGAGCGGGGGGGCTCTACGAGCAGTACTTC.

The gene calls are TRBV29-1 and TRBJ2-3; 10 nucleotides line up with TRBD1. Germline V CDR1 and CDR2: SQVTM, ANQGSEA. The trim removed 6 bases at V and 4 bases at J, leaving 4 bases unmatched. The CDR3 is 13 amino acids. The CDR3 sequence is CSVAGTGADTQYF. CDR3 nucleotides: TGCAGCGTCGCCGGGACAGGGGCAGATACGCAGTATTTT.

The chain uses TRBV19 and TRBJ2-3; 11 nucleotides agree with TRBD2. The germline gives CDR1 LNHDA, CDR2 SQIVND (reference sequence). J gave up 5 bases and V 10 bases, and 14 bases lay outside the gene matches. The CDR3 is 16 amino acids. This CDR3 is CATRTFSGRAGDTQYF. CDR3 nucleotides: TGTGCCACCCGAACATTTAGCGGGAGGGCCGGAGATACGCAGTATTTT.

This clone was seen a handful of times. The rearrangement joins TRBV15 to TRBJ2-1; 8 bases line up with TRBD1. Unmatched junction bases numbered 5, after V lost 3 bases and J lost 4 bases. This CDR3 contains 15 residues. Germline values: CDR1 LNHNV, CDR2 YYDKDF (reference sequence). CDR3 protein: CATSRETGGYNEQFF. The CDR3 DNA is TGTGCCACCAGCAGGGAAACAGGGGGTTACAATGAGCAGTTCTTC.

The V gene is TRBV5-6, the J gene TRBJ1-2; D ambiguous. The CDR3 length is 13 residues. V lost 2 bases and J 3 bases, leaving 8 bases between the germline ends. The germline CDR1 and CDR2 sequences are SGHDT and YYEEEE. DNA of the CDR3: TGTGCCAGCAGCTTCACGGTTGACTATGGCTACACCTTC. This codes for CASSFTVDYGYTF.

The chain couples TRBV27 to TRBJ2-1; 11 nucleotides agree with TRBD1. Germline CDR1 MNHEY, CDR2 SMNVEV (reference sequence). J gave up 5 bases and V 5 bases, and 5 bases lay outside the gene matches. This CDR3 has 15 residues. The CDR3 is CASSRGTGGNNEQFF. The CDR3, as DNA: TGTGCCAGCAGTCGCGGGACAGGGGGGAACAATGAGCAGTTCTTC.

For the CDR3, the DNA is TGTGCCAGCAGCTCTGGACTAGCGCCAATGTCAGGGGCCAACGTCCTGACTTTC. It translates to CASSSGLAPMSGANVLTF. This rearrangement joins TRBV7-9 to TRBJ2-6, with 9 bases aligning to TRBD2. With 4 bases clipped from V and 4 bases from J, the junction kept 11 bases outside the gene matches. Germline CDR1 is SEHNR and CDR2 is FQNEAQ (reference sequence). This CDR3 spans 18 amino acids.

The chain is built from TRBV6-5 and TRBJ2-3, with D perhaps TRBD2 (6 bases). This CDR3 has 15 residues. Germline assignment: CDR1 MNHEY and CDR2 SVGAGI. V dropped 2 bases and J dropped 6 bases, with 15 bases sitting between them. CDR3 protein: CASSYGGLVGDTQYF. As DNA, the CDR3 is TGTGCCAGCAGTTACGGAGGGTTAGTGGGGGATACGCAGTATTTT.

J is TRBJ2-2 and V is TRBV19; no definite D call. Germline CDR1 reads LNHDA; CDR2 reads SQIVND (reference sequence). The CDR3 spans 14 residues. Trimming left V 5 bases short and J 8 bases short, with 15 bases between. The CDR3 bases are TGTGCCAGTAGTCTACAGACCGGTCGGGGGGAGCTGTTTTTT. Its translation: CASSLQTGRGELFF.

The chain recombines TRBV4-2 with TRBJ2-7, with D tentatively TRBD2 (5 bases). The germline V and J ends were trimmed by 0 bases and 2 bases, with 8 bases remaining between them. CDR3 length equals 14 residues. Germline-derived CDR1 and CDR2 are LGHNA and YNFKEQ. This CDR3 is CASSQDLGTYEQYF. The CDR3, as DNA: TGTGCCAGCAGCCAAGATCTCGGGACCTACGAGCAGTACTTC.

This clone has only a few counts. The V and J genes are TRBV9 and TRBJ2-1; 7 bases match TRBD1. CDR3 length: 13 residues. Germline V CDR1 and CDR2: SGDLS, YYNGEE. Trimming removed 4 bases from V and 7 bases from J; junction bases left unmatched: 5. DNA of the CDR3: TGTGCCAGCAGCTTTCCAGGGGGAAATGAGCAGTTCTTC. Amino acid sequence: CASSFPGGNEQFF.